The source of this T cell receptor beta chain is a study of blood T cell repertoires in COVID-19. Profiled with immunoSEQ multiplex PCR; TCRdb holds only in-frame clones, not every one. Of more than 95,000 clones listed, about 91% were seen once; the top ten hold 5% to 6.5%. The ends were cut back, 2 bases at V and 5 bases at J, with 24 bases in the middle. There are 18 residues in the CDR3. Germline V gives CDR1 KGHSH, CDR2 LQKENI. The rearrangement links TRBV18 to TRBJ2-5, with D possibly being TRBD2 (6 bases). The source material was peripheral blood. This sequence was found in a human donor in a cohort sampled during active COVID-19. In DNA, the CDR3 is TGTGCCAGCTCACCAGGATACCGGGACTCGGAACTCAGGGAGACCCAGTACTTC. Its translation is CASSPGYRDSELRETQYF.